Described below is a single T cell receptor (beta chain) sequence and its context. Its antigen remains unknown. The data were obtained in a study of identical twins. Study findings and constraints: Abundant beta clonotypes from cord blood bore fewer insertions; memory repertoires lacked this pattern.

The donors were all healthy and Caucasian. CDR3 length: 17 residues. V was pared by 1 base and J by 3 bases, with 10 bases of the junction left unmatched. Per the germline V gene, CDR1 is LGHNA and CDR2 is YNFKEQ. The cDNA had a unique molecular identifier and a template-switch universal primer site. TCRdb fed the 5' RACE reads into MiXCR, producing one record per CDR3 protein. The table includes some 1,600,000 distinct CDR3 sequences, under 35% detected once. Input material: cord blood. The clonotype originates from a newborn girl in good health. The chain uses TRBV4-2 and TRBJ2-7; 9 nucleotides line up with TRBD2. The CDR3 DNA reads TGTGCCAGCAGCCAAGCTCCACCGACTAGCGGTAACTACGAGCAGTACTTC. Translating gives CASSQAPPTSGNYEQYF.